This TCR beta chain was recorded in a study of cytomegalovirus exposure and HLA in healthy donors. The overall study: A prior study identified just under 120 million unique TCR beta sequences from about 180 million T cells. Within the Caucasian-associated ancestry cluster were roughly 82% of the 300 to 450 genotyped donors.

Trimming took off 4 bases at V and 6 bases at J, with 19 bases between the two ends. There are 15 residues in the CDR3. CDR1 and CDR2 (germline): SGHRS, YFSETQ. Study-level findings and limits: Per published reports, the classifier diagnosed cytomegalovirus status with high specificity and sensitivity. Most likely, a cluster of highly shared sequence variants arose as a sequencing artifact.

On this clone: The target antigen is unknown.

Use of 60 Vbeta and 13 Jbeta primers characterized the PCR. The table came from immunoSEQ multiplex PCR; TCRdb's copy has only in-frame clones and leaves some out. The table has 300,000 or so clones, around four fifths seen once; the top ten hold roughly 2%. The receptor was derived from a woman in her thirties or forties in good health and CMV-seropositive. The chain has TRBV5-1 and TRBJ1-2, with a tentative D call TRBD1 (6 bases). Sequenced sample: PBMCs. The CDR3 region is CASSRQGGEGDGYTF. The CDR3 nucleotides are TGCGCCAGCAGCCGACAAGGGGGTGAGGGGGATGGCTACACCTTC.